Detailed here is one T cell receptor (beta chain). This entry comes from a study of blood T cell repertoires in COVID-19. Germline loops: CDR1 SGHDT, CDR2 YYEEEE. V shed 2 bases and J shed 1 base, with 16 bases lying between them. CDR3 length equals 16 residues. Sequenced by immunoSEQ multiplex PCR; TCRdb stores in-frame clones only, minus some. The sample yields approximately 300,000 clones, 87% seen once. The chain couples TRBV5-6 to TRBJ2-7, with D tentatively TRBD1 (6 bases). Material for sequencing was peripheral blood. The TCR originated in a young man with active or convalescent COVID-19. The CDR3 DNA reads TGTGCCAGCAGCTTTCGCGAGGGGGACGGATCCTACGAGCAGTACTTC. Translated: CASSFREGDGSYEQYF.